This is a list of T cell receptor beta chains from one sample in a study of blood T cell repertoires in COVID-19. The method was immunoSEQ multiplex PCR; TCRdb's version includes in-frame clones alone and lacks a portion of them. The sample carries a few hundred thousand clones, around 87% recorded once. Sequencing input: peripheral blood. Receptors originate from a woman between 25 and 40 years old who had recovered from COVID-19. Both conserved end residues are part of each CDR3. D genes are given only for firm matches. Size is omitted from some rows. Given values are once, few, many or a class for expanded clones.

V gene	D gene	J gene	clone size	CDR3 DNA	CDR3 protein
TRBV2	NA	TRBJ1-3	few	TGTGCCAGCAAACCCCAGGGCGCTGGAAACACCATATATTTT	CASKPQGAGNTIYF
TRBV25-1	TRBD1	TRBJ2-1	NA	TGTGCCAGCATGGGCAGGGGGCAGAATGAGCAGTTCTTC	CASMGRGQNEQFF
TRBV11-2	TRBD1	TRBJ1-1	NA	TGTGCCAGCAGCACGAATACAGGGGCGAGCACTGAAGCTTTCTTT	CASSTNTGASTEAFF
TRBV11-2	TRBD1	TRBJ2-5	NA	TGTGCCAGCAGCTTGGGACAGTACCAAGAGACCCAGTACTTC	CASSLGQYQETQYF
TRBV6-5	TRBD1	TRBJ1-2	NA	TGTGCCAGCAGCGCAACCGGGACAGGGAACTATGGCTACACCTTC	CASSATGTGNYGYTF
TRBV9	TRBD1	TRBJ2-6	NA	TGTGCCAGCAGCTTACAACCGGGACAGGGACTCTCTGGGGCCAACGTCCTGACTTTC	CASSLQPGQGLSGANVLTF
TRBV28	NA	TRBJ1-3	NA	TGTGCCAGCAGTCGAGGGTTTGGAAACACCATATATTTT	CASSRGFGNTIYF
TRBV2	NA	TRBJ1-6	NA	TGTGCCAGCAGGATAACGGACAGCAGAAATTCACCCCTCCACTTT	CASRITDSRNSPLHF
TRBV5-6	NA	TRBJ2-2	NA	TGTGCCAGCAGCTTGGGACAGGTCCACACCGGGGAGCTGTTTTTT	CASSLGQVHTGELFF
TRBV4-1	NA	TRBJ2-5	NA	TGCGCCAGCAGCCAAGGACGGGGGCCACAGGGGGAGACCCAGTACTTC	CASSQGRGPQGETQYF
TRBV30	NA	TRBJ1-3	NA	TGTGCCTGGACCCCCTGGGGGGTCGGAAACACCATATATTTT	CAWTPWGVGNTIYF
TRBV6-2/TRBV6-3	NA	TRBJ2-1	NA	TGTGCCAGCAGTTATCAGGCAGGGGACAATGAGCAGTTCTTC	CASSYQAGDNEQFF
TRBV5-4	TRBD2	TRBJ2-7	NA	TGTGCCAGCAGCGACTGGACTAGCTCCTACGAGCAGTACTTC	CASSDWTSSYEQYF
TRBV4-3	TRBD2	TRBJ2-5	NA	TGCGCCAGCAGCCCGCGACTAGCGGGAGCTGGGGAGACCCAGTACTTC	CASSPRLAGAGETQYF
TRBV12-3/TRBV12-4	TRBD1	TRBJ2-7	NA	TGTGCCAGCCTCGGGACAGGTAACGAGCAGTACTTC	CASLGTGNEQYF
TRBV12-3/TRBV12-4	TRBD1	TRBJ2-2	NA	TGTGCCAGCAGACAGGGGTCCGGGGAGCTGTTTTTT	CASRQGSGELFF
TRBV23-1	TRBD1	TRBJ1-3	once	TGCGCCAGCAGTCAATCTTCGGCCAGGGAGGGACAGGACTCCTCTGGAAACACCATATATTTT	CASSQSSAREGQDSSGNTIYF
TRBV4-3	NA	TRBJ2-2	NA	TGCGCCAGCAGCCAAGAATCTAGCACCGGGGAGCTGTTTTTT	CASSQESSTGELFF
TRBV11-3	TRBD1	TRBJ1-1	NA	TGTGCCAGCAGCCCCCGACAGGGGCTGAACACTGAAGCTTTCTTT	CASSPRQGLNTEAFF
TRBV5-5	TRBD1	TRBJ1-5	NA	TGTGCCAGCAGCTACATACCCGGGACAGGTGGCAATCAGCCCCAGCATTTT	CASSYIPGTGGNQPQHF
TRBV7-9	TRBD1	TRBJ1-2	NA	TGTGCCAGCAGTTATTCCGGGACAGGGTTTGGCTACACCTTC	CASSYSGTGFGYTF
TRBV4-3	NA	TRBJ1-1	NA	TGCGCCAGCAGCCAAGATCGGAACACTGAAGCTTTCTTT	CASSQDRNTEAFF